These 5 T cell receptor beta chains share one sample of origin, sequenced in a study of cytomegalovirus exposure and HLA in healthy donors. PCR was performed using 60 Vbeta and 13 Jbeta primers. Clones were read by immunoSEQ multiplex PCR, and TCRdb kept only the in-frame ones, dropping some. The repertoire holds over 150,000 clones, about 80% seen once, with 2.9% in the top ten. Sequenced material: PBMCs. These receptors were collected from a woman aged 25 to 39 in good health and CMV-seronegative.

The chain couples TRBV29-1 to TRBJ2-7, with D perhaps TRBD1 (5 bases). V lost 5 bases and J 3 bases, leaving 14 bases between the germline ends. The germline V gene has CDR1 SQVTM and CDR2 ANQGSEA. CDR3 length: 13 residues. The CDR3 sequence: CSVLLTGDYEQYF. For the CDR3, the DNA is TGCAGCGTTTTGCTCACAGGTGACTACGAGCAGTACTTC.

V is TRBV27 and J is TRBJ1-1; TRBD1 matches at 7 bases. Per germline, CDR1 MNHEY and CDR2 SMNVEV (reference sequence). The CDR3 extends over 14 amino acids. Trimming cost V 6 bases and J 6 bases; bases outside gene matches: 10. This chain's CDR3 is CASRAEGARSEAFF. CDR3 in DNA: TGTGCCAGCAGGGCAGAGGGGGCGCGATCTGAAGCTTTCTTT.

This chain links TRBV7-7 with TRBJ2-1, with a possible D match to TRBD2 (5 bases). The ends were cut back, 2 bases at V and 0 bases at J, with 17 bases in the middle. Germline V gene lookup returns CDR1 SSHAT and CDR2 FNYEAQ (reference sequence). The CDR3 is 18 residues long. The DNA for the CDR3 is TGTGCCAGCAGCTTACGGTTGTCAGCGGAAGGCTCCTACAATGAGCAGTTCTTC. Translating it yields CASSLRLSAEGSYNEQFF.

J is TRBJ1-1 and V is TRBV4-1, with D uncertain. The V end was cut by 2 bases, the J end by 0 bases, with 16 bases between. The CDR3 sequence is 17 residues long. Germline V gives CDR1 MGHRA, CDR2 YSYEKL. This chain's CDR3 is CASSQQEGIPVNTEAFF. The CDR3 DNA is TGCGCCAGCAGCCAACAGGAGGGAATACCAGTGAACACTGAAGCTTTCTTT.

Here the CDR3 DNA reads TGTGCCAGCAGCGTAGACCTGGGCCCCCAAGAGCAGTACTTC. It encodes CASSVDLGPQEQYF. The V and J genes are TRBV9 and TRBJ2-5; the D is unclear. This CDR3 comprises 14 residues. Germline V gene data show CDR1 as SGDLS and CDR2 as YYNGEE. The germline V and J ends were trimmed by 0 bases and 11 bases, with 17 bases remaining between them.